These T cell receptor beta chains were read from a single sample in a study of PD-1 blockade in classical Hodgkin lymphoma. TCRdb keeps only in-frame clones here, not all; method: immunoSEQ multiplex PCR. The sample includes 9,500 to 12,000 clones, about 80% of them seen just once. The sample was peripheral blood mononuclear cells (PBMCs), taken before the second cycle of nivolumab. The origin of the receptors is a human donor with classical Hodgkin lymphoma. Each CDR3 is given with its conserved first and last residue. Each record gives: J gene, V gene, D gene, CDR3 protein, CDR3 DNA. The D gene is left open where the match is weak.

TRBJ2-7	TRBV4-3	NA	CASSQSLLDYEQYF	TGCGCCAGCAGCCAAAGTCTTCTCGACTACGAGCAGTACTTC
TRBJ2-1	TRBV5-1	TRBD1	CASSPQGARREQFF	TGCGCCAGCAGCCCCCAGGGGGCGCGGCGGGAGCAGTTCTTC
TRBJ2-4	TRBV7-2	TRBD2	CASSDRLAGASLNF	TGTGCCAGCAGCGATCGACTAGCGGGGGCCTCCCTAAACTTC
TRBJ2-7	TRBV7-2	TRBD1	CASSPSGTGTYEQYF	TGTGCCAGCAGCCCTTCCGGGACAGGGACATACGAGCAGTACTTC
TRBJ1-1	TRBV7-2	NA	CASSLAPQGLPEAFF	TGTGCCAGCAGCTTAGCGCCTCAGGGGTTGCCTGAAGCTTTCTTT
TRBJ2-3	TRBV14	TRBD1	CASSQPIRTGGIKPPTDTQYF	TGTGCCAGCAGCCAACCGATTAGGACAGGGGGCATTAAGCCCCCCACAGATACGCAGTATTTT
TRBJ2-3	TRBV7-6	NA	CASSSYGRGQDTQYF	TGTGCCAGCAGCTCCTATGGGCGGGGTCAAGATACGCAGTATTTT
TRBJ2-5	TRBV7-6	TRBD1	CAGQGARETQYF	TGTGCCGGACAGGGGGCAAGGGAGACCCAGTACTTC
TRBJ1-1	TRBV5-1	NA	CASSRDMLNTEAFF	TGCGCCAGCAGCCGTGACATGCTAAACACTGAAGCTTTCTTT
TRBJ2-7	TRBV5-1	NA	CASSWTETYEQYF	TGCGCCAGCAGCTGGACAGAAACCTACGAGCAGTACTTC
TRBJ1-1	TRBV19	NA	CASSIERRGYTEAFF	TGTGCCAGTAGTATAGAAAGGAGGGGCTACACTGAAGCTTTCTTT
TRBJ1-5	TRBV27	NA	CASSLSGGERQPQHF	TGTGCCAGCAGTTTATCGGGCGGGGAAAGACAGCCCCAGCATTTT
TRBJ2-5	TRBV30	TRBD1	CAWSVREDRLWQETQYF	TGTGCCTGGAGTGTACGTGAGGACAGGTTGTGGCAAGAGACTCAGTACTTC
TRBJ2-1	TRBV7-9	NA	CASSLLLVGEQFF	TGTGCCAGCAGCTTATTACTAGTCGGTGAGCAGTTCTTC
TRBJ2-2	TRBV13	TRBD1	CASRTSQGDTGELFF	TGTGCCAGCAGGACGAGCCAGGGGGACACCGGGGAGCTGTTTTTT
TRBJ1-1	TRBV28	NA	CASYQVTEAFF	TGTGCCAGCTATCAGGTCACTGAAGCTTTCTTT
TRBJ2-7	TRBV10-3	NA	CAISESTGAYEQYF	TGTGCCATCAGTGAGTCGACTGGTGCCTACGAGCAGTACTTC
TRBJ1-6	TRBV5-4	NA	CASTPGASRNSPLHF	TGTGCCAGCACCCCAGGGGCAAGTCGCAATTCACCCCTCCACTTT